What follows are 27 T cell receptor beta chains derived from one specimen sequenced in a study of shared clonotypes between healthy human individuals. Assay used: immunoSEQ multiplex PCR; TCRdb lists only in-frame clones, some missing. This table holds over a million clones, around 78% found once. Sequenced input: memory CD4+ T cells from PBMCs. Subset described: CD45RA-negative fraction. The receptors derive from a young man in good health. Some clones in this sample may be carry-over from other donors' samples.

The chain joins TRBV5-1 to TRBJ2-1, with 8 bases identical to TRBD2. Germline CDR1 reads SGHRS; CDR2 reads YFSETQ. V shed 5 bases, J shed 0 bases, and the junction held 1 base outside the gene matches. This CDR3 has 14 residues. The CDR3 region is CASRTSASYNEQFF. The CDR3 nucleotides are TGCGCCAGCAGGACTAGCGCCTCCTACAATGAGCAGTTCTTC.

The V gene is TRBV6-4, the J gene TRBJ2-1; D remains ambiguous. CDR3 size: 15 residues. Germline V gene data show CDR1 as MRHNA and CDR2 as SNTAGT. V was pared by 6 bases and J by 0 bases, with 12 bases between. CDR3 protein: CASSRTPDSYNEQFF. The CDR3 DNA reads TGTGCCAGCAGCCGGACCCCGGACTCCTACAATGAGCAGTTCTTC.

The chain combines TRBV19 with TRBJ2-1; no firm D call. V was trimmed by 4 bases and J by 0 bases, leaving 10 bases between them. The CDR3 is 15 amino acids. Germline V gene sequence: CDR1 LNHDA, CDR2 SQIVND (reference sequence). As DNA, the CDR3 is TGTGCCAGTAGTACGCAGGCGAGCTCCTACAATGAGCAGTTCTTC. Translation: CASSTQASSYNEQFF. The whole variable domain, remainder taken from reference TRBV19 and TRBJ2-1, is DGGITQSPKYLFRKEGQNVTLSCEQNLNHDAMYWYRQDPGQGLRLIYYSQIVNDFQKGDIAEGYSVSREKKESFPLTVTSAQKNPTAFYLCASSTQASSYNEQFFGPGTRLTVL.

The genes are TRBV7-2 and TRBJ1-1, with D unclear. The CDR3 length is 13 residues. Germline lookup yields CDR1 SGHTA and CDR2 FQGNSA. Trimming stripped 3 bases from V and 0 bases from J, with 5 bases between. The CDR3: CASSFSLNTEAFF. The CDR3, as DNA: TGTGCCAGCAGCTTTTCCCTGAACACTGAAGCTTTCTTT.

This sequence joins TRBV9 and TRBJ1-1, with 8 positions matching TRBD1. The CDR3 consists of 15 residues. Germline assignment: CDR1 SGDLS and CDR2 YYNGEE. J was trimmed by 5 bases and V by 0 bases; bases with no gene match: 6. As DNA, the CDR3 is TGTGCCAGCAGCGTAGTGGCAGGGGGCCTTACTGAAGCTTTCTTT. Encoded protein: CASSVVAGGLTEAFF.

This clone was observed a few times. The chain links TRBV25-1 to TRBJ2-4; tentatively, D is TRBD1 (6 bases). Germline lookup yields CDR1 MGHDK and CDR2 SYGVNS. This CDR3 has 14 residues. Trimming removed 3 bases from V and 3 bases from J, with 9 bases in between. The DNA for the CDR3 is TGTGCCAGCAGTGAGGACAGAGGCAAAAACATTCAGTACTTC. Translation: CASSEDRGKNIQYF.

CDR3 bases: TGCAGCGTTGGACAGGGGTTCGCGAACACCGGGGAGCTGTTTTTT. Translating it yields CSVGQGFANTGELFF. The chain couples TRBV29-1 to TRBJ2-2; 8 nucleotides align to TRBD1. The CDR3 consists of 15 residues. Germline loops: CDR1 SQVTM, CDR2 ANQGSEA. Unmatched junction bases numbered 4, after V lost 4 bases and J lost 0 bases.

The CDR3 reads CASSFGSGANVLTF. Here the CDR3 DNA reads TGTGCCAGCAGCTTCGGGTCTGGGGCCAACGTCCTGACTTTC. This chain links TRBV7-3 with TRBJ2-6, with D uncertain. The CDR3 contains 14 residues. Per the germline V gene, CDR1 is SGHTA and CDR2 is FQGTGA. Trimming removed 3 bases at V and 1 base at J, with 4 bases between. Filled out from reference TRBV7-3 and TRBJ2-6, the complete variable domain reads GAGVSQTPSNKVTEKGKYVELRCDPISGHTALYWYRQSLGQGPEFLIYFQGTGAADDSGLPNDRFFAVRPEGSVSTLKIQRTERGDSAVYLCASSFGSGANVLTFGAGSRLTVL.

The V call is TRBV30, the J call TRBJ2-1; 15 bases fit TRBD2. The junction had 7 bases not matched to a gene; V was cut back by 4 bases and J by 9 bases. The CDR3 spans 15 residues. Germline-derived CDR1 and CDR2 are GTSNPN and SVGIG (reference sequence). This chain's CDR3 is CAWTLGLAGGGEQFF. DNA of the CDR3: TGTGCCTGGACCCTAGGACTAGCGGGAGGGGGTGAGCAGTTCTTC. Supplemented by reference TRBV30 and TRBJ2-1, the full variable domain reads SQTIHQWPATLVQPVGSPLSLECTVEGTSNPNLYWYRQAAGRGLQLLFYSVGIGQISSEVPQNLSASRPQDRQFILSSKKLLLSDSGFYLCAWTLGLAGGGEQFFGPGTRLTVL.

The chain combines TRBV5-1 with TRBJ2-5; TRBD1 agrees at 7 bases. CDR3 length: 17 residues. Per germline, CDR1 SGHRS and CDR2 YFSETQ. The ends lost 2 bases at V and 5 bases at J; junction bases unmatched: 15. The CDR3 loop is CASSLAPSRQGRETQYF. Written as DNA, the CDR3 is TGCGCCAGCAGCTTAGCCCCCTCCCGACAGGGCCGGGAGACCCAGTACTTC.

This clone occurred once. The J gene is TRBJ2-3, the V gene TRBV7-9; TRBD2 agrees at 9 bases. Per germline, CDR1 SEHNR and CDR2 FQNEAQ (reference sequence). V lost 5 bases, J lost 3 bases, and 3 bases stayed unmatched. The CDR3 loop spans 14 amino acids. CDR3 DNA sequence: TGTGCCAGCAGCCGAACTAGCGGGACAGATACGCAGTATTTT. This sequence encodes CASSRTSGTDTQYF.

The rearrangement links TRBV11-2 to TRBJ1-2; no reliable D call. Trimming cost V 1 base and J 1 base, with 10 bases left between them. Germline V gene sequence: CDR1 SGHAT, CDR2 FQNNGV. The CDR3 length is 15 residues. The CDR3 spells CASSLAGGYNYGYTF. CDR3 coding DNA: TGTGCCAGCAGCTTAGCGGGCGGTTATAACTATGGCTACACCTTC.

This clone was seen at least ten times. CDR3 loop: CSVQSTGNQPQHF. The CDR3 nucleotides are TGCAGCGTTCAGAGCACAGGTAATCAGCCCCAGCATTTT. The chain links TRBV29-1 to TRBJ1-5; a possible D gene is TRBD1 (5 bases). Per the germline V gene, CDR1 is SQVTM and CDR2 is ANQGSEA. The CDR3 is 13 amino acids. V lost 5 bases, J lost 4 bases, and 12 bases lay in between.

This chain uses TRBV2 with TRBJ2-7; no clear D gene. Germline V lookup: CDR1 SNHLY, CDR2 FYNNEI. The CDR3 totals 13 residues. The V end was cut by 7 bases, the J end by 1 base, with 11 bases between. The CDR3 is CASTGLLSYEQYF. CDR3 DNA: TGTGCCAGCACGGGTCTTCTTTCCTACGAGCAGTACTTC.

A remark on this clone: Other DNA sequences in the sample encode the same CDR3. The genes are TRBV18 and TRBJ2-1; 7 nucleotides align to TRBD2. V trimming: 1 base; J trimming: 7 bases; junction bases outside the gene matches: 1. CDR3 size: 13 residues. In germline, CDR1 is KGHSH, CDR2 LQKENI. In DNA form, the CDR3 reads TGTGCCAGCTCACCACGCGGGGGAAATGAGCAGTTCTTC. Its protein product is CASSPRGGNEQFF.

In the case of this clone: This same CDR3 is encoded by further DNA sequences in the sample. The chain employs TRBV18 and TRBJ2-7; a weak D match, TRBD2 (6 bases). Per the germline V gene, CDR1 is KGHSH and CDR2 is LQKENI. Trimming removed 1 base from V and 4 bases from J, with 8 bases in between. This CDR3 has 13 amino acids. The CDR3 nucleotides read TGTGCCAGCTCACCACTAGGAGGGTACGAGCAGTACTTC. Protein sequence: CASSPLGGYEQYF.

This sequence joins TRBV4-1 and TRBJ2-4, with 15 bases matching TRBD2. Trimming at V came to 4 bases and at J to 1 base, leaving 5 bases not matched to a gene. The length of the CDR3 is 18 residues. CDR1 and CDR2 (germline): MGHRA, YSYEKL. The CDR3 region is CASSLGLAGGLAKNIQYF. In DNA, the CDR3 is TGCGCCAGCAGCCTTGGACTAGCGGGAGGGTTGGCCAAAAACATTCAGTACTTC.

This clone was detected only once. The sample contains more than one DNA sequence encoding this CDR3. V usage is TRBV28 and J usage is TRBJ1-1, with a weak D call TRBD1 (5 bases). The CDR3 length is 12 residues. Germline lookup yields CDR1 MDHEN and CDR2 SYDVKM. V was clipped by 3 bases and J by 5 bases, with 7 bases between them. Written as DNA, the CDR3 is TGTGCCAGCAGTTTTTGGGGGACTGAAGCTTTCTTT. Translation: CASSFWGTEAFF.

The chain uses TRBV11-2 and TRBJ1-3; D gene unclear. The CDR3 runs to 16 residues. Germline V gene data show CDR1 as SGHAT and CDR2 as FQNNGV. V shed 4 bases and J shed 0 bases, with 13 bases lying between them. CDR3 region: CASSSSVDFSGNTIYF. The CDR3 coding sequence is TGTGCCAGCAGCTCCTCGGTTGACTTCTCTGGAAACACCATATATTTT. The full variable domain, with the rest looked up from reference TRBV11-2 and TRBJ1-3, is EAGVAQSPRYKIIEKRQSVAFWCNPISGHATLYWYQQILGQGPKLLIQFQNNGVVDDSQLPKDRFSAERLKGVDSTLKIQPAKLEDSAVYLCASSSSVDFSGNTIYFGEGSWLTVV.

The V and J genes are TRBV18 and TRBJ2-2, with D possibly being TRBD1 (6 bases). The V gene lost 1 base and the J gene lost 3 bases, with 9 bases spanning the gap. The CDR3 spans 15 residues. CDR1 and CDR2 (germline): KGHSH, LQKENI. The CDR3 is CASSPQAGDTGELFF. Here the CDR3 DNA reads TGTGCCAGCTCACCACAGGCAGGGGACACCGGGGAGCTGTTTTTT.

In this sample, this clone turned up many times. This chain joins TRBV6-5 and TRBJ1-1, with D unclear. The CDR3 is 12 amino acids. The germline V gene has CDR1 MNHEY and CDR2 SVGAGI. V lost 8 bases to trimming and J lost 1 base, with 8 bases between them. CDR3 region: CASGRRNTEAFF. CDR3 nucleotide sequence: TGTGCCAGCGGACGGCGGAACACTGAAGCTTTCTTT.

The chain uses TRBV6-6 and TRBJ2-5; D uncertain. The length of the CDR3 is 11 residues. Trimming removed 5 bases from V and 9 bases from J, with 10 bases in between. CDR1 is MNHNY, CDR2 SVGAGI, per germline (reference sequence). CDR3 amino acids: CASSTGWAQYF. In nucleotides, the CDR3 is TGTGCCAGCAGTACCGGGTGGGCCCAGTACTTC.

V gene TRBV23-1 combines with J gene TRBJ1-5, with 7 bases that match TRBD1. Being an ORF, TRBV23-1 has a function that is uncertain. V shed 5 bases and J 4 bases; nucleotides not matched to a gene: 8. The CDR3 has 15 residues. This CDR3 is CASSARDSDNQPQHF. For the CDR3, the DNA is TGCGCCAGCAGTGCCCGGGACAGCGATAATCAGCCCCAGCATTTT.

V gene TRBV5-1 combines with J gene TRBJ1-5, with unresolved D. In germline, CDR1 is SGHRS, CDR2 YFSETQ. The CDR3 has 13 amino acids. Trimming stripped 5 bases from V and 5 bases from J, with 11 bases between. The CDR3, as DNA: TGCGCCAGCAGAGGAACAGTGGATCAGCCCCAGCATTTT. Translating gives CASRGTVDQPQHF.

CDR3 loop: CASSGYNLGSGNTIYF. CDR3 in DNA: TGTGCCAGCAGCGGATACAATCTCGGCTCTGGAAACACCATATATTTT. The chain couples TRBV28 to TRBJ1-3; D not certain. Germline CDR1 and CDR2: MDHEN and SYDVKM. This CDR3 contains 16 residues. Trimming took 6 bases from V and 0 from J, leaving 15 bases between them.

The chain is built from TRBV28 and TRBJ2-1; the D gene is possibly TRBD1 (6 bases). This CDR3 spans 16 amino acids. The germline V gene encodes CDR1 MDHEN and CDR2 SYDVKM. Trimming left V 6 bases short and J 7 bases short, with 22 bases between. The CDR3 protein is CASRGRTARQLNEQFF. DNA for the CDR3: TGTGCCAGCAGAGGGCGGACAGCGCGACAGCTAAATGAGCAGTTCTTC.

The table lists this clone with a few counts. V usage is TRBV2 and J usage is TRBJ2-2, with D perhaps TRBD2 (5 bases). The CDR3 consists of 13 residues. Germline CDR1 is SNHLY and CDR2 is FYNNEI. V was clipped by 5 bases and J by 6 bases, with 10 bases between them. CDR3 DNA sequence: TGTGCCAGCAGTCCCGGGATCTCCGGGGAGCTGTTTTTT. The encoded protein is CASSPGISGELFF.